Listed here are 26 T cell receptor beta chains from one sample, sequenced in a study of graft-versus-host responses after intestinal transplantation. What these receptors recognize is not known. Repertoires were generated with immunoSEQ multiplex PCR, while TCRdb's copy carries only in-frame clones and drops some. The sample holds tens of thousands of clones, 90% to 95% seen once. The starting material was unstimulated CD8+ T cells sorted from spleen or lymph node cells, obtained before transplant. These receptors came from a human donor who was the organ donor for an intestinal transplant.

The chain combines TRBV4-1 with TRBJ2-1; 8 bases align to TRBD2. Germline CDR1 MGHRA, CDR2 YSYEKL. V shed 0 bases, J shed 2 bases, and the junction held 9 bases outside the gene matches. This CDR3 is built from 18 residues. CDR3 protein: CASSQDPPERGPYNEQFF. In DNA form, the CDR3 reads TGCGCCAGCAGCCAAGACCCCCCGGAGCGGGGGCCCTACAATGAGCAGTTCTTC.

The chain combines TRBV5-4 with TRBJ2-7; D possibly corresponds to TRBD1 (5 bases). CDR3 length: 12 amino acids. V was clipped by 2 bases and J by 3 bases, with 6 bases between them. Germline V CDR1 and CDR2: SGHNT, YYREEE (reference sequence). The CDR3 spells CASSLRGYEQYF. Written as DNA, the CDR3 is TGTGCCAGCAGCTTAAGGGGCTACGAGCAGTACTTC.

This chain uses TRBV4-3 with TRBJ1-4, with D tentatively TRBD1 (5 bases). The CDR3 totals 17 residues. V shed 0 bases and J shed 4 bases, with 15 bases lying between them. From germline, CDR1 is LGHNA and CDR2 YSLEER. The CDR3 DNA reads as TGCGCCAGCAGCCAAGATTATACGACAGAGGATAATGAAAAACTGTTTTTT. Translating gives CASSQDYTTEDNEKLFF.

The chain is built from TRBV11-3 and TRBJ2-5; 7 nucleotides agree with TRBD2. V shed 5 bases, J shed 2 bases, and the junction held 5 bases outside the gene matches. CDR3 length: 14 amino acids. Germline V gene lookup returns CDR1 SGHNT and CDR2 YENEEA. CDR3 region: CASSVPGLQETQYF. The CDR3 DNA sequence: TGTGCCAGCAGCGTACCGGGACTACAAGAGACCCAGTACTTC. Full variable domain (remainder filled in from reference TRBV11-3 and TRBJ2-5): EAGVVQSPRYKIIEKKQPVAFWCNPISGHNTLYWYLQNLGQGPELLIRYENEEAVDDSQLPKDRFSAERLKGVDSTLKIQPAELGDSAVYLCASSVPGLQETQYFGPGTRLLVL.

This clone was counted a single time. The chain combines TRBV4-3 with TRBJ2-1; 11 positions agree with TRBD2. CDR3 size: 16 residues. V was clipped by 3 bases and J by 4 bases; unmatched bases: 5. Germline V gene data show CDR1 as LGHNA and CDR2 as YSLEER. The CDR3 DNA follows: TGCGCCAGCAGCCAGGATAGCGGGGGGGCTTACAATGAGCAGTTCTTC. It encodes CASSQDSGGAYNEQFF.

The chain carries TRBV2 and TRBJ1-1; D is possibly TRBD1 (5 bases). The length of the CDR3 is 12 residues. Trimming left V 6 bases short and J 8 bases short, with 13 bases between. CDR1 is SNHLY and CDR2 is FYNNEI in the germline V gene. The CDR3 protein is CASSPDIREAFF. CDR3 DNA: TGTGCCAGCAGCCCGGACATCCGCGAAGCTTTCTTT.

V and J are TRBV4-1 and TRBJ1-1; the D gene is possibly TRBD1 (6 bases). The CDR3 runs to 15 residues. The V and J ends lost 7 bases and 0 bases respectively, with 15 bases between them. CDR1 and CDR2 (germline): MGHRA, YSYEKL. The CDR3 DNA is TGCGCCAGCACCCGAGGGGGGGGAATGAACACTGAAGCTTTCTTT. Its translation: CASTRGGGMNTEAFF.

The chain uses TRBV6-1 and TRBJ1-1; the D is unclear. The CDR3 is 13 amino acids. Germline values: CDR1 MNHNS, CDR2 SASEGT. Deletions cut 5 bases from V and 5 bases from J, with 12 bases between. CDR3: CASSPPGGTEAFF. The CDR3 DNA sequence: TGTGCCAGCAGTCCCCCAGGTGGTACTGAAGCTTTCTTT.

J is TRBJ1-4 and V is TRBV14, with 7 bases that match TRBD1. The CDR3 spans 16 residues. Germline CDR1 SGHDN, CDR2 FVKESK. J was trimmed by 6 bases and V by 4 bases; bases with no gene match: 11. CDR3 nucleotides: TGTGCCAGCAGCCTCCGGGACAGCGTTAGGGATGAAAAACTGTTTTTT. This gives the protein CASSLRDSVRDEKLFF.

The genes are TRBV27 and TRBJ2-1; D is unresolved. The CDR3 is 14 residues long. Trimming removed 6 bases at V and 0 bases at J, with 9 bases between. Germline V gene sequence: CDR1 MNHEY, CDR2 SMNVEV (reference sequence). The CDR3 sequence: CASRFSGSYNEQFF. In DNA, the CDR3 is TGTGCCAGCAGGTTTTCTGGCTCCTACAATGAGCAGTTCTTC.

The chain links TRBV28 to TRBJ2-2; either TRBD1 or TRBD2 may fit D (6 bases each). In germline, CDR1 is MDHEN, CDR2 SYDVKM. CDR3 length equals 15 residues. V dropped 6 bases and J dropped 1 base, with 12 bases sitting between them. CDR3 coding DNA: TGTGCCAGCAGCCCCGGGGGCGGGAACACCGGGGAGCTGTTTTTT. This translates into CASSPGGGNTGELFF.

This clone has only one observation. The chain carries TRBV5-1 and TRBJ2-5; 8 nucleotides match TRBD1. V dropped 0 bases and J dropped 2; count of bases not matched to a gene: 9. This CDR3 contains 17 residues. Germline lookup yields CDR1 SGHRS and CDR2 YFSETQ. The CDR3 nucleotides are TGCGCCAGCAGCTTGGCCGCCCCGACAGGGGTGCAAGAGACCCAGTACTTC. It translates to CASSLAAPTGVQETQYF.

The chain recombines TRBV4-1 with TRBJ1-1, with TRBD1 matching over 7 bases. Per the germline V gene, CDR1 is MGHRA and CDR2 is YSYEKL. The CDR3 has 13 amino acids. The V gene end was trimmed by 3 bases and the J gene end by 6 bases; junction bases not matched to a gene: 4. The CDR3 loop is CASSQTGRAEAFF. In nucleotides, the CDR3 is TGCGCCAGCAGCCAGACAGGGAGAGCTGAAGCTTTCTTT.

The rearrangement links TRBV10-2 to TRBJ2-1; 8 positions agree with TRBD1. The CDR3 is 15 amino acids. Trimming removed 0 bases from V and 7 bases from J; junction bases left unmatched: 5. From germline, CDR1 is WSHSY and CDR2 SAAADI. In nucleotides, the CDR3 is TGCGCCAGCAGTGAGTCGATGCAGGGGGCGAATGAGCAGTTCTTC. It specifies CASSESMQGANEQFF.

The J gene is TRBJ1-5, the V gene TRBV4-1; D may be TRBD1 (6 bases). V lost 1 base, J lost 2 bases, and 9 bases lay in between. The CDR3 runs to 15 residues. CDR1 and CDR2 (germline): MGHRA, YSYEKL. CDR3 DNA sequence: TGCGCCAGCAGCCAAGTTCCAGGGGGCAATCAGCCCCAGCATTTT. It is translated as CASSQVPGGNQPQHF.

Comments on this clone: At one boundary the junction diverges from the germline segment, which might be a read error. The chain couples TRBV7-7 to TRBJ2-2; perhaps TRBD1 as D (5 bases). Germline values: CDR1 SSHAT, CDR2 FNYEAQ (reference sequence). The length of the CDR3 is 15 residues. The CDR3 DNA is TGTGCTAGCAGCCCAAATGTTGTGGGGCCCGGGGAGCTGTTTTTT. This encodes CASSPNVVGPGELFF.

The CDR3 region is CASSLDRANEQFF. In nucleotides, the CDR3 is TGTGCCAGCAGTCTTGACAGGGCCAATGAGCAGTTCTTC. The chain links TRBV27 to TRBJ2-1; 7 bases agree with TRBD1. Germline values: CDR1 MNHEY, CDR2 SMNVEV (reference sequence). J lost 6 bases, V lost 5 bases, and 4 bases had no gene match. The CDR3 loop spans 13 amino acids.

The chain joins TRBV4-1 to TRBJ2-5; TRBD2 agrees at 7 bases. This CDR3 spans 16 amino acids. The V and J ends lost 1 base and 2 bases, in that order; junction bases with no gene match: 7. Germline CDR1 MGHRA, CDR2 YSYEKL. CDR3 bases: TGCGCCAGCAGCCAAGTTCCGCCCGGGGGGCAAGAGACCCAGTACTTC. Residues: CASSQVPPGGQETQYF.

The V and J genes are TRBV6-1 and TRBJ1-1; 7 bases are a match to TRBD1. The CDR3 is 12 residues long. CDR1 and CDR2 from the germline V gene are MNHNS and SASEGT. V gave up 4 bases and J gave up 6 bases; unmatched junction bases: 2. CDR3 in amino acids: CASSGQGSEAFF. DNA of the CDR3: TGTGCCAGCAGTGGACAGGGTTCTGAAGCTTTCTTT.

The V call is TRBV4-2, the J call TRBJ1-5; D might be TRBD1 (5 bases). CDR3 size: 17 residues. V was shortened by 1 base and J by 4 bases, with 17 bases between the two germline ends. Per germline, CDR1 LGHNA and CDR2 YNFKEQ. Here the CDR3 reads CASSQARTLGGNQPQHF. The CDR3, as DNA: TGTGCCAGCAGCCAAGCGCGAACTCTTGGGGGAAATCAGCCCCAGCATTTT.

This chain links TRBV6-6 with TRBJ2-7; D is uncertain. This CDR3 region has 15 residues. Germline CDR1 reads MNHNY; CDR2 reads SVGAGI (reference sequence). Trimming stripped 2 bases from V and 0 bases from J, with 11 bases between. CDR3 coding DNA: TGTGCCAGCAGTTACAAGTCCGCGTCCTCCTACGAGCAGTACTTC. Its translation is CASSYKSASSYEQYF.

This sequence joins TRBV6-5 and TRBJ2-1, with 11 positions matching TRBD2. V dropped 7 bases and J dropped 10; count of bases not matched to a gene: 12. CDR1 and CDR2 (germline): MNHEY, SVGAGI. This CDR3 comprises 15 residues. CDR3 DNA: TGTGCCAGCAATAGGTTTAGCGGGGGGGCGGAGGAGCAGTTCTTC. This sequence encodes CASNRFSGGAEEQFF.

The V call is TRBV11-3, the J call TRBJ2-7; possibly TRBD1 for D (5 bases). V gave up 5 bases and J gave up 2 bases, with 10 bases separating them. The germline V gene encodes CDR1 SGHNT and CDR2 YENEEA. The CDR3 spans 13 residues. This CDR3 is CASSDRLTYEQYF. The DNA for the CDR3 is TGTGCCAGCAGCGACAGATTGACCTACGAGCAGTACTTC. Based on the CDR3 plus reference TRBV11-3 and TRBJ2-7, the full variable domain is EAGVVQSPRYKIIEKKQPVAFWCNPISGHNTLYWYLQNLGQGPELLIRYENEEAVDDSQLPKDRFSAERLKGVDSTLKIQPAELGDSAVYLCASSDRLTYEQYFGPGTRLTVT.

V is TRBV30 and J is TRBJ2-1, with 8 positions matching TRBD2. The V segment lost 3 bases and the J segment 10 bases; nucleotides outside the gene matches: 8. Germline CDR1 and CDR2: GTSNPN and SVGIG (reference sequence). CDR3 length: 13 amino acids. CDR3 coding DNA: TGTGCCTGGAGCCTGGCGGGGGGCGGGGAGCAGTTCTTC. It is translated as CAWSLAGGGEQFF.

V and J are TRBV5-6 and TRBJ1-2; D is perhaps TRBD1 (6 bases). Trimming stripped 5 bases from V and 3 bases from J, with 26 bases between. Germline V CDR1 and CDR2: SGHDT, YYEEEE. This CDR3 has 18 residues. Written as DNA, the CDR3 is TGTGCCAGCAGTTTCGCGCGCTATCAGGGGAGAGGGGACTATGGCTACACCTTC. This sequence encodes CASSFARYQGRGDYGYTF.

This chain joins TRBV5-1 and TRBJ2-1; 9 bases fit TRBD1. V lost 5 bases and J lost 3; bases outside the gene matches: 3. The CDR3 extends over 14 amino acids. Germline V gene data show CDR1 as SGHRS and CDR2 as YFSETQ. The CDR3, as DNA: TGCGCCAGCAGTTCGGGACAGGGCTACAATGAGCAGTTCTTC. It is translated as CASSSGQGYNEQFF.